This entry features one TCR beta chain sequence. These data are taken from a study of T cell changes during pregnancy in multiple sclerosis. Clones were read by immunoSEQ multiplex PCR, and TCRdb kept only the in-frame ones, dropping some. The data hold under 55,000 clones, with roughly 93% observed a single time. The germline CDR1 and CDR2 sequences are MNHEY and SMNVEV (reference sequence). The CDR3 loop spans 15 amino acids. Trimming removed 5 bases at V and 2 bases at J, with 15 bases between. The sequencing here drew on peripheral blood, taken in the second trimester of pregnancy. The clonotype was recovered from a female donor with multiple sclerosis, enrolled in a pregnancy study. V gene TRBV27 combines with J gene TRBJ1-1; perhaps TRBD1 as D (6 bases). The CDR3: CASSRNWGGNTEAFF. The CDR3 DNA is TGTGCCAGCAGTCGAAATTGGGGGGGCAACACTGAAGCTTTCTTT.